This passage covers 24 T cell receptor beta chains from one sample sequenced in a study of blood T cells in healthy people across ages. With a J-beta primer mix and a sample-barcoded 5' primer, a second PCR ran about 6 to 11 cycles. Each CDR3 protein is one row after TCRdb ran MiXCR on the 5' RACE reads. The table includes approximately 1.5 million distinct CDR3 sequences, approximately 42% detected once. Sequenced input: blood. These receptors were taken from a woman between 18 and 29 years old in good health.

The chain joins TRBV15 to TRBJ2-7, with D possibly being TRBD2 (5 bases). The DNA end favors TRBJ2-5, so the J call may be wrong. CDR3 length: 15 residues. Germline V gene lookup returns CDR1 LNHNV and CDR2 YYDKDF (reference sequence). The CDR3 DNA reads as TGTGCCACCAGCAGAGATCTCACGGGATATAAGACCCAGTACTTC. It is translated as CATSRDLTGYKTQYF.

The chain has TRBV7-2 and TRBJ2-1; 8 bases map to TRBD2. Germline values: CDR1 SGHTA, CDR2 FQGNSA. After removal of 5 bases from V and 6 bases from J, the junction contained 15 bases not matched to a gene. This CDR3 has 17 residues. In DNA, the CDR3 is TGTGCCAGCAGCCGAGGGAAAAGGCTAGCGGGCCTCAATGAGCAGTTCTTC. Encoded protein: CASSRGKRLAGLNEQFF.

The chain uses TRBV6-2 or TRBV6-3 and TRBJ2-7; TRBD2 might be the D (6 bases). V was pared by 8 bases and J by 1 base, with 18 bases between. The CDR3 covers 15 residues. CDR1 and CDR2 (germline): MNHEY, SVGEGT. The CDR3 loop reads CASRPLRDPSYEQYF. Here the CDR3 DNA reads TGTGCCAGCCGTCCTCTGCGGGACCCATCCTACGAGCAGTACTTC.

Written as DNA, the CDR3 is TGTGCCAGCAGTTTCGGGCCTCGGCTGCATAACTATGGCTACACCTTC. Protein sequence: CASSFGPRLHNYGYTF. The J gene is TRBJ1-2, the V gene TRBV12-3 or TRBV12-4; D uncertain. The CDR3 runs 16 residues. V shed 3 bases and J shed 1 base, with 15 bases lying between them.

This chain joins TRBV7-8 and TRBJ1-6, with D possibly matching TRBD1 (5 bases). The ends were cut back, 0 bases at V and 6 bases at J, with 15 bases in the middle. Germline V CDR1 and CDR2: SGHVS, FQNEAQ. This CDR3 is 17 amino acids long. The CDR3 reads CASSLAPSRGVNSPLHF. CDR3 nucleotides: TGTGCCAGCAGCTTAGCCCCCAGCCGGGGCGTTAATTCACCCCTCCACTTT.

This rearrangement joins TRBV27 to TRBJ2-7; D remains ambiguous. The CDR3 is made up of 14 amino acids. Germline values: CDR1 MNHEY, CDR2 SMNVEV (reference sequence). Deletions cut 2 bases from V and 3 bases from J, with 11 bases between. CDR3 nucleotide sequence: TGTGCCAGCAGTTTAACACGGAACCTCTACGAGCAGTACTTC. Translating gives CASSLTRNLYEQYF.

Details on this clonotype: The junction shows a germline mismatch at one end, possibly a read error. The rearrangement uses TRBV6-5 and TRBJ2-7; 10 bases agree with TRBD1. Germline V gene sequence: CDR1 MNHEY, CDR2 SVGAGI. The CDR3 runs 17 residues. CDR3 residues: CAGSYRTPGQGSYEQYF. The CDR3 DNA follows: TGTGCCGGCAGTTATCGCACACCGGGACAGGGGTCCTACGAGCAGTACTTC.

The chain is built from TRBV7-2 and TRBJ1-2, with a weak D call TRBD1 (5 bases). Germline assignment: CDR1 SGHTA and CDR2 FQGNSA. Trimming cost V 5 bases and J 8 bases, with 15 bases left between them. CDR3 length: 13 residues. CDR3 in amino acids: CASSIDSERGYTF. The CDR3 coding sequence is TGTGCCAGCAGCATCGACAGCGAGAGGGGCTACACCTTC. Variable domain in full (rest from reference TRBV7-2 and TRBJ1-2): GAGVSQSPSNKVTEKGKDVELRCDPISGHTALYWYRQSLGQGLEFLIYFQGNSAPDKSGLPSDRFSAERTGGSVSTLTIQRTQQEDSAVYLCASSIDSERGYTFGSGTRLTVV.

V is TRBV5-1 and J is TRBJ2-5; D is possibly TRBD1 (6 bases). This CDR3 spans 12 amino acids. V lost 3 bases to trimming and J lost 11 bases, with 14 bases between them. Per the germline V gene, CDR1 is SGHRS and CDR2 is YFSETQ. CDR3 amino acids: CASSSDSNKQYF. The DNA of the CDR3 is TGCGCCAGCAGCTCGGACAGTAACAAGCAGTACTTC. Full variable domain (outside the CDR3, taken from reference TRBV5-1 and TRBJ2-5): KAGVTQTPRYLIKTRGQQVTLSCSPISGHRSVSWYQQTPGQGLQFLFEYFSETQRNKGNFPGRFSGRQFSNSRSEMNVSTLELGDSALYLCASSSDSNKQYFGPGTRLLVL.

This clonotype has a handful of counts. The chain has TRBV7-6 and TRBJ2-2; D is possibly TRBD1 or TRBD2 (5 bases each). V was shortened by 11 bases and J by 3 bases, with 19 bases between the two germline ends. Per germline, CDR1 SGHVS and CDR2 FNYEAQ. There are 15 residues in the CDR3. The CDR3: CASGSGGTHTGELFF. In nucleotides, the CDR3 is TGTGCCTCTGGATCTGGTGGGACCCACACCGGGGAGCTGTTTTTT.

The chain carries TRBV15 and TRBJ1-1, with 7 bases that match TRBD1. The CDR3 is made up of 13 amino acids. CDR1 and CDR2 (germline): LNHNV, YYDKDF (reference sequence). J was trimmed by 0 bases and V by 8 bases; bases with no gene match: 3. The CDR3, as DNA: TGTGCCACCTCCGGGACAGTGAACACTGAAGCTTTCTTT. Amino acid sequence: CATSGTVNTEAFF.

V gene TRBV29-1 combines with J gene TRBJ1-1; the D is unclear. Trimming removed 4 bases at V and 0 bases at J, with 12 bases between. Germline CDR1 SQVTM, CDR2 ANQGSEA. The length of the CDR3 is 14 residues. The CDR3 protein is CSVVVSGMNTEAFF. The CDR3 nucleotides read TGCAGCGTTGTTGTGTCAGGCATGAACACTGAAGCTTTCTTT.

This clonotype appeared a few times. V and J are TRBV25-1 and TRBJ2-3; the D gene could be TRBD1 or TRBD2 (5 bases each). Trimming took off 0 bases at V and 5 bases at J, with 6 bases between the two ends. CDR1 and CDR2 (germline): MGHDK, SYGVNS. This CDR3 has 13 amino acids. CDR3 bases: TGTGCCAGCAGTGAATATGGGGGAGATACGCAGTATTTT. It codes for CASSEYGGDTQYF. The full variable domain, in which reference TRBV25-1 and TRBJ2-3 provide the parts outside the CDR3, is EADIYQTPRYLVIGTGKKITLECSQTMGHDKMYWYQQDPGMELHLIHYSYGVNSTEKGDLSSESTVSRIRTEHFPLTLESARPSHTSQYLCASSEYGGDTQYFGPGTRLTVL.

This chain connects TRBV7-9 to TRBJ1-1; TRBD1 aligns across 7 bases. V dropped 0 bases and J dropped 6; count of bases not matched to a gene: 13. This CDR3 contains 17 residues. CDR1 is SEHNR and CDR2 is FQNEAQ in the germline V gene (reference sequence). This CDR3 is CASSLAFYGDREAEAFF. CDR3 in DNA: TGTGCCAGCAGCTTAGCGTTCTATGGCGACAGGGAGGCTGAAGCTTTCTTT. Full variable domain (missing parts from reference TRBV7-9 and TRBJ1-1): DTGVSQNPRHKITKRGQNVTFRCDPISEHNRLYWYRQTLGQGPEFLTYFQNEAQLEKSRLLSDRFSAERPKGSFSTLEIQRTEQGDSAMYLCASSLAFYGDREAEAFFGQGTRLTVV.

This clonotype was seen only a few times. The rearrangement joins TRBV2 to TRBJ1-2; D might be TRBD1 (5 bases). Per germline, CDR1 SNHLY and CDR2 FYNNEI. The germline V and J ends were trimmed by 4 bases and 4 bases, with 10 bases remaining between them. The CDR3 is 13 amino acids. CDR3 amino acids: CASSVGESYGYTF. The CDR3 DNA reads TGTGCCAGCAGTGTAGGGGAGAGCTATGGCTACACCTTC.

The rearrangement links TRBV29-1 to TRBJ2-7; D is perhaps TRBD2 (6 bases). V lost 3 bases and J lost 5, with 17 bases in between. There are 14 residues in the CDR3. CDR1 is SQVTM and CDR2 is ANQGSEA in the germline V gene. This chain's CDR3 is CSVEFSGREDEQYF. Here the CDR3 DNA reads TGCAGCGTTGAGTTTTCTGGCAGGGAGGACGAGCAGTACTTC.

V usage is TRBV5-1 and J usage is TRBJ2-1; D not resolved. Germline-derived CDR1 and CDR2 are SGHRS and YFSETQ. The CDR3 contains 13 residues. V was trimmed by 3 bases and J by 6 bases, leaving 10 bases between them. The CDR3 is CASSWYGTNEQFF. The CDR3 nucleotides read TGCGCCAGCAGCTGGTACGGTACCAATGAGCAGTTCTTC.

The chain employs TRBV2 and TRBJ2-5, with a weak D call TRBD1 (6 bases). CDR1 and CDR2 from the germline V gene are SNHLY and FYNNEI. V dropped 5 bases and J dropped 5 bases, with 15 bases sitting between them. The CDR3 is made up of 14 amino acids. The CDR3 spells CASSYDRFGETQYF. In nucleotides, the CDR3 is TGTGCCAGCAGTTACGACAGGTTCGGGGAGACCCAGTACTTC.

CDR3 DNA sequence: TGTGCCAGCAAAGCCCAAACAGGGAACACTGAAGCTTTCTTT. This encodes CASKAQTGNTEAFF. The chain links TRBV7-2 to TRBJ1-1; TRBD1 might be the D (5 bases). CDR3 length: 14 amino acids. Between the trimmed V and J ends, which lost 7 bases and 1 base, there was a span of 13 bases. Germline CDR1 and CDR2: SGHTA and FQGNSA.

This rearrangement joins TRBV29-1 to TRBJ1-1, with TRBD1 matching over 11 bases. CDR3 length equals 14 residues. With 6 bases clipped from V and 4 bases from J, the junction kept 7 bases outside the gene matches. Per the germline V gene, CDR1 is SQVTM and CDR2 is ANQGSEA. The CDR3 bases are TGCAGCGTAAACGGGGACAGGGGGGTCACTGAAGCTTTCTTT. It codes for CSVNGDRGVTEAFF.

The chain has TRBV29-1 and TRBJ1-2; D unclear. The CDR3 runs to 14 residues. Germline loops: CDR1 SQVTM, CDR2 ANQGSEA. Trimming removed 0 bases at V and 4 bases at J, with 12 bases between. CDR3 sequence reads: CSVEDRRGSYGYTF. The CDR3 DNA is TGCAGCGTTGAAGATCGTCGGGGTAGCTATGGCTACACCTTC. The variable domain in full, completed from reference TRBV29-1 and TRBJ1-2, reads SAVISQKPSRDICQRGTSLTIQCQVDSQVTMMFWYRQQPGQSLTLIATANQGSEATYESGFVIDKFPISRPNLTFSTLTVSNMSPEDSSIYLCSVEDRRGSYGYTFGSGTRLTVV.

The chain joins TRBV4-1 to TRBJ1-1; D call uncertain. The CDR3 extends over 15 amino acids. The germline V gene has CDR1 MGHRA and CDR2 YSYEKL. Trimming took off 0 bases at V and 3 bases at J, with 11 bases between the two ends. Here the CDR3 DNA reads TGCGCCAGCAGCCAAGATGGTGAGGGATACACTGAAGCTTTCTTT. It specifies CASSQDGEGYTEAFF.

This clonotype was seen more than once but under ten times. At one end the junction does not follow the germline gene, possibly because of a read error. The chain joins TRBV7-2 to TRBJ1-5; D is unclear. Germline CDR1 reads SGHTA; CDR2 reads FQGNSA. The CDR3 is made up of 15 amino acids. CDR3 coding DNA: TGTGCCGGCAGCTTATCCGGACCGTACAATCAGCCCCAGCATTTT. Protein product: CAGSLSGPYNQPQHF.

The chain is built from TRBV29-1 and TRBJ1-1, with 8 bases fitting TRBD1. V dropped 1 base and J dropped 5; count of bases not matched to a gene: 6. The CDR3 spans 14 residues. The germline V gene has CDR1 SQVTM and CDR2 ANQGSEA. The CDR3 nucleotides read TGCAGCGTTGAAGTCCAGGGGGCGGAAACTGAAGCTTTCTTT. This translates into CSVEVQGAETEAFF.